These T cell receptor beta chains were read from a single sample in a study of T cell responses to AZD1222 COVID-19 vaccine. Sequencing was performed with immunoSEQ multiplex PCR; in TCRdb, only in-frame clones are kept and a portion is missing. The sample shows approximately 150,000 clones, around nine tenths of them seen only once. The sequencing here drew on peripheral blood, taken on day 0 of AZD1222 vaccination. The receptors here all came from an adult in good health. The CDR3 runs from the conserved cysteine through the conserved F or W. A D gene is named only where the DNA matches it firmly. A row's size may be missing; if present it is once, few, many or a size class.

CDR3: CASSYSSTRGRSTDTQYF
DNA: TGTGCCAGCAGTTACTCGAGTACGAGGGGCCGGAGCACAGATACGCAGTATTTT
size: .
D: .
V: TRBV6-2/TRBV6-3
J: TRBJ2-3
length: 18

CDR3: CASSPRGGYEKLFF
DNA: TGTGCCAGCAGCCCCAGGGGGGGGTACGAAAAACTGTTTTTT
size: .
D: TRBD1
V: TRBV3-1/TRBV3-2
J: TRBJ1-4
length: 14

CDR3: CASSVLRDPGLQDTIYF
DNA: TGTGCCAGCAGCGTTTTACGGGACCCCGGGCTTCAAGACACCATATATTTT
size: once
D: .
V: TRBV7-9
J: TRBJ1-3
length: 17

CDR3: CASSEGGGTGNTIYF
DNA: TGTGCCAGCAGTGAAGGTGGGGGAACTGGAAACACCATATATTTT
size: .
D: .
V: TRBV25-1
J: TRBJ1-3
length: 15

CDR3: CSVEDQTNTEAFF
DNA: TGCAGCGTTGAAGATCAAACGAACACTGAAGCTTTCTTT
size: .
D: .
V: TRBV29-1
J: TRBJ1-1
length: 13

CDR3: CASSPPSDGALSGPQHF
DNA: TGTGCCAGCTCACCTCCTTCCGACGGAGCACTAAGTGGGCCCCAGCATTTT
size: .
D: .
V: TRBV18
J: TRBJ1-5
length: 17

CDR3: CASSLYRNEKLFF
DNA: TGTGCCAGCAGTCTATACAGGAATGAAAAACTGTTTTTT
size: .
D: .
V: TRBV6-2/TRBV6-3
J: TRBJ1-4
length: 13

CDR3: CASSHGFYEQYF
DNA: TGTGCCAGCAGCCATGGCTTCTACGAGCAGTACTTC
size: once
D: .
V: TRBV7-2
J: TRBJ2-7
length: 12

CDR3: CASGYRGSYNSPLHF
DNA: TGTGCCAGCGGTTACAGAGGCTCCTATAATTCACCCCTCCACTTT
size: .
D: .
V: TRBV28
J: TRBJ1-6
length: 15

CDR3: CASKQGTYNEQFF
DNA: TGTGCCAGCAAGCAGGGGACCTACAATGAGCAGTTCTTC
size: .
D: .
V: TRBV5-4
J: TRBJ2-1
length: 13

CDR3: CASSLEPGGNTEAFF
DNA: TGTGCCAGCAGCTTAGAACCAGGGGGGAACACTGAAGCTTTCTTT
size: .
D: TRBD1
V: TRBV11-2
J: TRBJ1-1
length: 15

CDR3: CSARLTGELFF
DNA: TGCAGTGCTAGACTGACCGGGGAGCTGTTTTTT
size: .
D: .
V: TRBV20-1
J: TRBJ2-2
length: 11

CDR3: CASSQATGRSVKLFF
DNA: TGCGCCAGCAGCCAGGCTACAGGGAGGTCGGTAAAACTGTTTTTT
size: .
D: .
V: TRBV4-3
J: TRBJ1-4
length: 15

CDR3: CASRLVACTGELFF
DNA: TGTGCAAGTCGCTTAGTGGCTTGCACCGGGGAGCTGTTTTTT
size: .
D: .
V: TRBV12-2
J: TRBJ2-2
length: 14

CDR3: CASSVAGIAGRDEQFF
DNA: TGTGCCAGCAGCGTAGCTGGAATAGCGGGGCGGGATGAGCAGTTCTTC
size: once
D: TRBD2
V: TRBV9
J: TRBJ2-1
length: 16

CDR3: CASSQISAGADTYEQYF
DNA: TGCGCCAGCAGTCAAATTTCCGCGGGAGCGGATACATACGAGCAGTACTTC
size: .
D: TRBD2
V: TRBV23-1
J: TRBJ2-7
length: 17

CDR3: CASSGLGEGYTF
DNA: TGTGCCAGCAGCGGGCTGGGGGAAGGCTACACCTTC
size: once
D: .
V: TRBV3-1/TRBV3-2
J: TRBJ1-2
length: 12

CDR3: CASSLAGQLGNTIYF
DNA: TGTGCCAGCAGCTTAGCGGGACAGCTAGGAAACACCATATATTTT
size: .
D: TRBD1
V: TRBV7-2
J: TRBJ1-3
length: 15

CDR3: CASSPGQGGETQYF
DNA: TGTGCCAGCTCACCGGGACAGGGGGGAGAGACCCAGTACTTC
size: .
D: TRBD1
V: TRBV18
J: TRBJ2-5
length: 14

CDR3: CASSQPIPQGLDTEAFF
DNA: TGTGCCAGCAGCCAACCTATACCACAGGGCTTGGACACTGAAGCTTTCTTT
size: .
D: .
V: TRBV4-2
J: TRBJ1-1
length: 17